Below are 32 T cell receptor beta chains sequenced from a single sample in a study of neurological immune-mediated disorders. Regarding time point: longitudinal time-point 3. Using its own MiXCR run on the 5' RACE reads, TCRdb lists one record per CDR3 protein. The profile shows around 100,000 distinct CDR3 sequences, approximately 11% of them singletons. Specimen: PBMCs. The receptors were gathered from a female donor with HTLV-1-associated myelopathy (HAM/TSP).

This clonotype was picked up many times. The J gene is TRBJ2-2, the V gene TRBV6-2 or TRBV6-3; 8 bases match TRBD1. The length of the CDR3 is 15 residues. J gave up 5 bases and V 5 bases, and 7 bases lay outside the gene matches. Germline V lookup: CDR1 MNHEY, CDR2 SVGEGT. The CDR3 region has the DNA TGTGCCAGCAGTACCCAGGACAGGGCAACCGGGGAGCTGTTTTTT. Its translation is CASSTQDRATGELFF.

Many counts were recorded for this clonotype. In nucleotides, the CDR3 is TGCAGCGTTGTGTCTGCAGCTAATGAAAAACTGTTTTTT. It yields the protein CSVVSAANEKLFF. The rearrangement joins TRBV29-1 to TRBJ1-4, with no clear D. The V end lost 4 bases, the J end lost 3 bases, and 9 bases lay between the germline ends. In germline, CDR1 is SQVTM, CDR2 ANQGSEA. This CDR3 has 13 amino acids.

This clonotype has at least ten counts. V usage is TRBV20-1 and J usage is TRBJ2-3; TRBD2 matches 14 bases. CDR3 size: 17 residues. J lost 8 bases, V lost 2 bases, and 12 bases had no gene match. Germline-derived CDR1 and CDR2 are DFQATT and SNEGSKA (reference sequence). CDR3 sequence reads: CSARIPRLAGGPGTQYF. The DNA for the CDR3 is TGCAGTGCTAGAATACCACGACTAGCGGGGGGGCCAGGTACGCAGTATTTT.

Concerning this clonotype: This may be a read error, as it is one base from a much larger clone. This chain connects TRBV7-9 to TRBJ2-3; D unclear. This CDR3 has 15 residues. From germline, CDR1 is SEHNR and CDR2 FQNEAQ (reference sequence). This chain's CDR3 is CVSSLATGSTDTQYF. The CDR3 region has the DNA TGTGTCAGCAGCTTAGCAACCGGCAGCACAGATACGCAGTATTTT. Using reference TRBV7-9 and TRBJ2-3 for the parts outside the CDR3, the full variable domain is DTGVSQNPRHKITKRGQNVTFRCDPISEHNRLYWYRQTLGQGPEFLTYFQNEAQLEKSRLLSDRFSAERPKGSFSTLEIQRTEQGDSAMYLCVSSLATGSTDTQYFGPGTRLTVL.

This clonotype was found a few times. The junction shows a germline mismatch at one end, possibly a read error. V and J are TRBV5-1 and TRBJ1-1; 9 nucleotides line up with TRBD1. The CDR3 has 14 amino acids. The germline gives CDR1 SGHRS, CDR2 YFSETQ. CDR3 loop: CASRGQGMNTETFF. The CDR3 nucleotides read TGCGCCAGCAGAGGACAGGGGATGAACACTGAAACTTTCTTT.

In this sample, this clonotype turned up many times. V usage is TRBV5-1 and J usage is TRBJ2-5, with unresolved D. Looked up from germline, CDR1 is SGHRS and CDR2 is YFSETQ. The V and J ends lost 1 base and 3 bases respectively, with 10 bases between them. This CDR3 spans 14 amino acids. This CDR3 reads CASSLSPNEETQYF. CDR3 nucleotide sequence: TGCGCCAGCAGCTTGTCGCCAAACGAAGAGACCCAGTACTTC.

Remarks on this clonotype: At one end the junction does not follow the germline gene, possibly because of a read error. The chain carries TRBV11-2 and TRBJ2-3; D possibly matches TRBD1 or TRBD2 (5 bases each). The CDR3 sequence is 15 residues long. Germline lookup yields CDR1 SGHAT and CDR2 FQNNGV. Written as DNA, the CDR3 is TGTGCCAGTAGTTTCCAGGGAGCTAGCACATATACGCAGTATTTT. Its translation is CASSFQGASTYTQYF.

This clonotype occurred many times. V is TRBV7-9 and J is TRBJ2-1, with D possibly matching TRBD2 (6 bases). Trimming took off 5 bases at V and 1 base at J, with 12 bases between the two ends. CDR1 is SEHNR, CDR2 FQNEAQ, per germline (reference sequence). The CDR3 totals 15 residues. Here the CDR3 DNA reads TGTGCCAGCAGCCGGGACTGGGGATCCTACAATGAGCAGTTCTTC. Translation gives CASSRDWGSYNEQFF.

This chain uses TRBV27 with TRBJ1-4; D might be TRBD1 (6 bases). This CDR3 contains 16 residues. Trimming shortened V by 5 bases and J by 8 bases, and 21 bases separated the two germline ends. Germline V gives CDR1 MNHEY, CDR2 SMNVEV (reference sequence). Here the CDR3 DNA reads TGTGCCAGCAGTGAGCCAGGGGCTGGGGCCCGGGAAAAACTGTTTTTT. It codes for CASSEPGAGAREKLFF.

This clonotype was seen at least ten times. The V and J genes are TRBV20-1 and TRBJ1-2; 7 nucleotides line up with TRBD1. This CDR3 has 13 residues. Trimming cost V 5 bases and J 4 bases; bases outside gene matches: 7. CDR1 DFQATT and CDR2 SNEGSKA come from the germline V gene (reference sequence). The CDR3 is CSAAPTGAYGYTF. The CDR3 DNA is TGCAGTGCTGCCCCTACAGGGGCCTATGGCTACACCTTC.

There are a few counts of this clonotype. CDR3 nucleotide sequence: TGTGCCAGCAGCCTTCAGGGGGGCCAGGTGGAAGCTTTCTTT. Protein product: CASSLQGGQVEAFF. This chain joins TRBV4-2 and TRBJ1-1, with 7 bases aligning to TRBD1. The CDR3 sequence is 14 residues long. The ends lost 4 bases at V and 8 bases at J; junction bases unmatched: 10. Germline V gene lookup returns CDR1 LGHNA and CDR2 YNFKEQ.

This clonotype was counted ten times or more. The V and J genes are TRBV20-1 and TRBJ2-2, with TRBD2 matching 7 bases. V shed 4 bases and J 6 bases; nucleotides not matched to a gene: 8. The CDR3 has 14 residues. Germline CDR1 DFQATT, CDR2 SNEGSKA (reference sequence). CDR3: CSANMAGRAGELFF. In DNA form, the CDR3 reads TGCAGTGCTAATATGGCAGGGAGGGCCGGGGAGCTGTTTTTT.

This clonotype was seen at least ten times. V and J are TRBV24-1 and TRBJ2-6; 11 nucleotides agree with TRBD1. With 1 base clipped from V and 0 bases from J, the junction kept 10 bases outside the gene matches. The CDR3 extends over 21 amino acids. The germline V gene has CDR1 KGHDR and CDR2 SFDVKD. The DNA for the CDR3 is TGTGCCACCAGTGATTTCCACGGACAGGGGGCACTACCCTCTGGGGCCAACGTCCTGACTTTC. Translation: CATSDFHGQGALPSGANVLTF.

J is TRBJ2-1 and V is TRBV7-9; 7 bases are a match to TRBD1. The V and J ends lost 7 bases and 9 bases, in that order; junction bases with no gene match: 9. CDR3 length: 13 amino acids. The germline gives CDR1 SEHNR, CDR2 FQNEAQ (reference sequence). CDR3: CASISSDRPEQFF. DNA for the CDR3: TGTGCCAGCATCTCCTCGGACAGGCCTGAGCAGTTCTTC.

The chain is built from TRBV4-2 and TRBJ2-4; unclear D gene. Germline V gives CDR1 LGHNA, CDR2 YNFKEQ. The CDR3 contains 11 residues. V was trimmed by 6 bases and J by 5 bases, leaving 5 bases between them. The DNA for the CDR3 is TGTGCCAGCAGGCTCCAAAACATTCAGTACTTC. This codes for CASRLQNIQYF.

There are many counts of this clonotype. The rearrangement uses TRBV10-3 and TRBJ2-7; 11 nucleotides align to TRBD2. V dropped 5 bases and J dropped 2; count of bases not matched to a gene: 5. The CDR3 is 15 amino acids. The germline V gene has CDR1 ENHRY and CDR2 SYGVKD. The CDR3 spells CAISPLAGGTYEQYF. CDR3 DNA: TGTGCCATCAGTCCCCTAGCGGGGGGAACCTACGAGCAGTACTTC.

This clonotype was recorded at least ten times. V is TRBV5-1 and J is TRBJ2-3, with 8 nucleotides matching TRBD2. The junction had 3 bases not matched to a gene; V was cut back by 2 bases and J by 1 base. In germline, CDR1 is SGHRS, CDR2 YFSETQ. The CDR3 totals 15 residues. CDR3 region: CASSFLTSGTDTQYF. The CDR3 nucleotides read TGCGCCAGCAGCTTCTTGACTAGCGGCACAGATACGCAGTATTTT.

This clonotype has at least ten counts. CDR3 sequence (DNA): TGTGCCTGGAGCCCGGATGAGGGCAATTCACCCCTCCACTTT. Protein product: CAWSPDEGNSPLHF. The genes are TRBV30 and TRBJ1-6; D unresolved. The V and J ends lost 3 bases and 7 bases respectively, with 13 bases between them. In germline, CDR1 is GTSNPN, CDR2 SVGIG (reference sequence). This CDR3 spans 14 amino acids.

The rearrangement joins TRBV12-3 or TRBV12-4 to TRBJ2-1; 14 bases map to TRBD2. V shed 6 bases, J shed 9 bases, and the junction held 16 bases outside the gene matches. The CDR3 is made up of 18 amino acids. The CDR3 DNA reads TGTGCCAGCAGCAGGGGACTAGCGGGGGTACGAAAAATGGGTGAGCAGTTCTTC. It specifies CASSRGLAGVRKMGEQFF.

This clonotype was seen more than once but under ten times. The genes are TRBV4-1 and TRBJ1-3; no definite D call. The V and J ends lost 1 base and 2 bases respectively, with 6 bases between them. The CDR3 has 14 amino acids. Germline assignment: CDR1 MGHRA and CDR2 YSYEKL. CDR3 amino acids: CASSQVGTGNTIYF. As DNA, the CDR3 is TGCGCCAGCAGCCAAGTCGGCACTGGAAACACCATATATTTT.

Many counts were recorded for this clonotype. J is TRBJ1-5 and V is TRBV6-5; D is uncertain. The V gene lost 5 bases and the J gene lost 3 bases, with 5 bases spanning the gap. The CDR3 covers 12 residues. Germline assignment: CDR1 MNHEY and CDR2 SVGAGI. CDR3 coding DNA: TGTGCCAGCAGTAGTAACAATCAGCCCCAGCATTTT. Protein product: CASSSNNQPQHF.

Many counts were recorded for this clonotype. CDR3 nucleotide sequence: TGTGCCAGCAGCGTAGATAGGAACACCGGGGAGCTGTTTTTT. It is translated as CASSVDRNTGELFF. The rearrangement joins TRBV9 to TRBJ2-2; D remains unclear. Trimming took 0 bases from V and 1 from J, leaving 4 bases between them. Germline CDR1 and CDR2: SGDLS and YYNGEE. The CDR3 length is 14 residues.

Ten or more counts support this clonotype. J is TRBJ2-7 and V is TRBV5-1; 10 bases are shared with TRBD1. CDR3 length: 14 amino acids. CDR1 and CDR2 from the germline V gene are SGHRS and YFSETQ. V lost 2 bases to trimming and J lost 3 bases; unmatched junction nucleotides: 2. The CDR3, as DNA: TGCGCCAGCAGCTTCGGGACAGGGGTCTACGAGCAGTACTTC. It specifies CASSFGTGVYEQYF.

This sequence joins TRBV11-3 and TRBJ1-5, with D possibly being TRBD1 (6 bases). The CDR3 has 18 residues. Germline lookup yields CDR1 SGHNT and CDR2 YENEEA. With 1 base removed from V and 2 bases from J, the gap between germline ends came to 18 bases. The chain's CDR3 is CASSLGASGGACNQPQHF. The CDR3 nucleotides read TGTGCCAGCAGCTTAGGGGCCTCCGGGGGCGCATGCAATCAGCCCCAGCATTTT.

This clonotype appeared many times. V and J are TRBV5-6 and TRBJ2-1, with 11 bases that match TRBD2. In germline, CDR1 is SGHDT, CDR2 YYEEEE. V shed 0 bases and J 3 bases; nucleotides not matched to a gene: 8. This CDR3 is built from 18 residues. The CDR3 is CASSLEQGLADYYNEQFF. CDR3 nucleotide sequence: TGTGCCAGCAGCTTGGAGCAGGGACTAGCGGACTACTACAATGAGCAGTTCTTC. Complete variable domain (other parts from reference TRBV5-6 and TRBJ2-1): DAGVTQSPTHLIKTRGQQVTLRCSPKSGHDTVSWYQQALGQGPQFIFQYYEEEERQRGNFPDRFSGHQFPNYSSELNVNALLLGDSALYLCASSLEQGLADYYNEQFFGPGTRLTVL.

This clonotype was seen repeatedly, ten times or more. V is TRBV20-1 and J is TRBJ1-1; 9 nucleotides match TRBD1. The germline gives CDR1 DFQATT, CDR2 SNEGSKA (reference sequence). The V gene end was trimmed by 5 bases and the J gene end by 3 bases; junction bases not matched to a gene: 7. The CDR3 loop spans 14 amino acids. CDR3 in DNA: TGCAGTGCTGACGTACAGGGGGCTTACACTGAAGCTTTCTTT. As protein: CSADVQGAYTEAFF.

This clonotype has a count of ten or more. The chain is built from TRBV6-5 and TRBJ2-2; the D gene is possibly TRBD2 (5 bases). With 0 bases removed from V and 7 bases from J, the gap between germline ends came to 12 bases. The CDR3 totals 15 residues. Germline V gene data show CDR1 as MNHEY and CDR2 as SVGAGI. CDR3 in amino acids: CASSYSGSAHGELFF. CDR3 sequence (DNA): TGTGCCAGCAGTTACTCAGGGAGCGCCCACGGGGAGCTGTTTTTT.

This clonotype was counted a few times. The rearrangement links TRBV3-1 to TRBJ1-1; D may be TRBD1 (5 bases). V gave up 8 bases and J gave up 7 bases, with 14 bases separating them. Germline CDR1 LGHDT, CDR2 YNNKEL (reference sequence). This CDR3 has 12 amino acids. Written as DNA, the CDR3 is TGTGCCAGCGGACGACAGTACCATGAAGCTTTCTTT. This sequence encodes CASGRQYHEAFF. The full variable domain, with the rest looked up from reference TRBV3-1 and TRBJ1-1, is DTAVSQTPKYLVTQMGNDKSIKCEQNLGHDTMYWYKQDSKKFLKIMFSYNNKELIINETVPNRFSPKSPDKAHLNLHINSLELGDSAVYFCASGRQYHEAFFGQGTRLTVV.

This clonotype was seen many times. V gene TRBV24-1 combines with J gene TRBJ1-1; possible D gene TRBD1, 5 bases. Germline values: CDR1 KGHDR, CDR2 SFDVKD. V was clipped by 2 bases and J by 4 bases, with 13 bases between them. CDR3 length: 15 residues. The CDR3 DNA is TGTGCCACCAGTGATTCGGACACAATCGGCACTGAAGCTTTCTTT. Its translation is CATSDSDTIGTEAFF.

This clonotype was detected ten times or more. The chain couples TRBV7-2 to TRBJ2-5; D may match TRBD1 or TRBD2 (6 bases each). Germline-derived CDR1 and CDR2 are SGHTA and FQGNSA. The CDR3 has 16 residues. V lost 1 base to trimming and J lost 5 bases, with 17 bases between them. The DNA of the CDR3 is TGTGCCAGCAGCTTAGTTCCGGGGGCCTCTAGGGAGACCCAGTACTTC. Translated, it gives CASSLVPGASRETQYF.

A few counts support this clonotype. V is TRBV12-3 or TRBV12-4 and J is TRBJ2-1, with D perhaps TRBD1 (5 bases). This CDR3 region has 12 residues. The germline V and J ends were trimmed by 6 bases and 12 bases, with 15 bases remaining between them. The CDR3 nucleotides are TGTGCCAGCAGCGGACAAAGTCTCGCGCAGTTCTTC. Translation: CASSGQSLAQFF.

Note on this clonotype: A much larger clone lies a single base off, so this may be a read error. The chain recombines TRBV28 with TRBJ2-5; D ambiguous. The V gene lost 8 bases and the J gene lost 2 bases, with 15 bases spanning the gap. Germline assignment: CDR1 MDHEN and CDR2 SYDVKM. CDR3 length: 14 residues. Here the CDR3 DNA reads TGTGCCAGCGCCTCCTGCAGATTACAAGAGACCCAGTACTTC. This encodes CASASCRLQETQYF.